These 15 T cell receptor beta chains were all obtained from the same sample, sequenced in a study of shared clonotypes between healthy human individuals. Repertoires were generated with immunoSEQ multiplex PCR, while TCRdb's copy carries only in-frame clones and drops some. Among approximately 2.5 million clones listed, roughly 93% were seen once. Sequencing was carried out using naive CD4+ T cells from PBMCs. The subset is: CD45RA+ positively selected. The origin of the receptors is a man between 18 and 35 years old in good health. Some clones in this sample may be carry-over from other donors' samples.

The CDR3 loop reads CASSVTLGTQYF. The DNA for the CDR3 is TGTGCCAGCAGCGTGACCCTCGGGACCCAGTACTTC. The V gene is TRBV2, the J gene TRBJ2-5; unclear D gene. Trimming cost V 6 bases and J 7 bases, with 12 bases left between them. CDR3 length equals 12 residues. Germline V gives CDR1 SNHLY, CDR2 FYNNEI.

The J gene is TRBJ2-7, the V gene TRBV7-2; a weak D match, TRBD1 (6 bases). CDR1 and CDR2 from the germline V gene are SGHTA and FQGNSA. The V end was cut by 4 bases, the J end by 3 bases, with 13 bases between. CDR3 length: 14 residues. CDR3 region: CASSSQQGFYEQYF. The DNA of the CDR3 is TGTGCCAGCAGCTCTCAACAGGGATTCTACGAGCAGTACTTC.

The table lists this clone with a count of one. V and J are TRBV20-1 and TRBJ2-3; TRBD2 is a possible D gene (5 bases). CDR1 is DFQATT and CDR2 is SNEGSKA in the germline V gene (reference sequence). The CDR3 totals 11 residues. CDR3 residues: CAGLGTDTQYF. The CDR3 DNA sequence: TGCGCAGGACTGGGAACAGATACGCAGTATTTT.

This rearrangement joins TRBV5-1 to TRBJ2-1, with 12 bases identical to TRBD2. Germline trimming cut 6 bases from V and 6 bases from J; bases unmatched to any gene: 4. CDR1 is SGHRS and CDR2 is YFSETQ in the germline V gene. The length of the CDR3 is 14 residues. CDR3 in DNA: TGCGCCAGCAACGGACTAGCGGGAACCAATGAGCAGTTCTTC. It translates to CASNGLAGTNEQFF.

V usage is TRBV5-1 and J usage is TRBJ1-3; a possible D gene is TRBD1 (5 bases). V was trimmed by 3 bases and J by 4 bases, leaving 17 bases between them. Per germline, CDR1 SGHRS and CDR2 YFSETQ. This CDR3 has 16 amino acids. CDR3 protein: CASSSGTAPLGNTIYF. In DNA form, the CDR3 reads TGCGCCAGCAGCTCCGGGACGGCTCCGCTCGGAAACACCATATATTTT.

This chain links TRBV5-1 with TRBJ1-1; unclear D gene. V lost 2 bases, J lost 0 bases, and 8 bases lay in between. This CDR3 has 14 residues. CDR1 and CDR2 from the germline V gene are SGHRS and YFSETQ. For the CDR3, the DNA is TGCGCCAGCAGCTTTAAAGCGATGAACACTGAAGCTTTCTTT. Encoded protein: CASSFKAMNTEAFF. The entire variable domain, with the rest obtained from reference TRBV5-1 and TRBJ1-1, is as follows: KAGVTQTPRYLIKTRGQQVTLSCSPISGHRSVSWYQQTPGQGLQFLFEYFSETQRNKGNFPGRFSGRQFSNSRSEMNVSTLELGDSALYLCASSFKAMNTEAFFGQGTRLTVV.

The V gene is TRBV5-1, the J gene TRBJ2-3, with D unresolved. Germline CDR1 SGHRS, CDR2 YFSETQ. V was cut by 2 bases and J by 1 base, with 8 bases left in between. The CDR3 sequence is 14 residues long. CDR3 DNA: TGCGCCAGCAGCTTTCGAGAGGGCACAGATACGCAGTATTTT. Protein product: CASSFREGTDTQYF.

This clone was seen a few times. This chain connects TRBV6-5 to TRBJ1-4; D is unresolved. V was trimmed by 5 bases and J by 8 bases, leaving 12 bases between them. This CDR3 has 13 amino acids. Per the germline V gene, CDR1 is MNHEY and CDR2 is SVGAGI. CDR3 nucleotides: TGTGCCAGCAGTCCACGGACGGGGGAAAAACTGTTTTTT. Translation gives CASSPRTGEKLFF.

The V call is TRBV7-9, the J call TRBJ1-2; no firm D call. The germline gives CDR1 SEHNR, CDR2 FQNEAQ (reference sequence). V was clipped by 1 base and J by 0 bases, with 6 bases between them. The CDR3 consists of 14 residues. CDR3 coding DNA: TGTGCCAGCAGCTTAGACCGTTCTAACTATGGCTACACCTTC. Amino acid sequence: CASSLDRSNYGYTF.

On this clone itself: This sample also contains other DNA sequences that code for the same CDR3. This chain uses TRBV5-1 with TRBJ1-1; 7 bases match TRBD1. The V segment lost 4 bases and the J segment 3 bases; nucleotides outside the gene matches: 6. This CDR3 is 14 amino acids long. Per the germline V gene, CDR1 is SGHRS and CDR2 is YFSETQ. The CDR3 DNA reads TGCGCCAGCAGCAGGGGGCCCCCTGACACTGAAGCTTTCTTT. This sequence encodes CASSRGPPDTEAFF.

The V gene is TRBV6-1, the J gene TRBJ1-4; D not resolved. The germline gives CDR1 MNHNS, CDR2 SASEGT. V gave up 4 bases and J gave up 12 bases, with 15 bases separating them. The CDR3 has 13 amino acids. CDR3 DNA sequence: TGTGCCAGCAGTGGGAGGCCCGCAAGGGAACTGTTTTTT. The encoded protein is CASSGRPARELFF.

The V call is TRBV11-2, the J call TRBJ1-1; D is uncertain. The V gene's germline CDR1 is SGHAT and CDR2 FQNNGV. Trimming shortened V by 5 bases and J by 11 bases, and 21 bases separated the two germline ends. This CDR3 has 14 residues. The CDR3 DNA sequence: TGTGCCAGCAGCCCACCCAATGTAAATAGTCGTGCTTTCTTT. It specifies CASSPPNVNSRAFF.

The chain joins TRBV5-1 to TRBJ2-7; 7 nucleotides line up with TRBD1. J lost 5 bases, V lost 2 bases, and 7 bases had no gene match. Germline V gene lookup returns CDR1 SGHRS and CDR2 YFSETQ. The CDR3 contains 14 residues. This CDR3 is CASSLNRGEDEQYF. CDR3 nucleotide sequence: TGCGCCAGCAGCTTAAACAGGGGCGAGGACGAGCAGTACTTC.

The chain is built from TRBV5-1 and TRBJ1-2, with D uncertain. The CDR3 is made up of 15 amino acids. Trimming stripped 3 bases from V and 6 bases from J, with 18 bases between. The germline gives CDR1 SGHRS, CDR2 YFSETQ. CDR3 in amino acids: CASSSLGSNMDGYTF. In DNA form, the CDR3 reads TGCGCCAGCAGCTCCCTGGGCAGTAACATGGATGGCTACACCTTC.

Details on this clone: This sample includes further DNA sequences coding for the same CDR3. V is TRBV28 and J is TRBJ1-2; D uncertain. The CDR3 has 12 amino acids. V dropped 5 bases and J dropped 8 bases, with 12 bases sitting between them. Germline V CDR1 and CDR2: MDHEN, SYDVKM. The CDR3 reads CASSPGVGGYTF. The CDR3 DNA follows: TGTGCCAGCAGTCCCGGGGTTGGGGGCTACACCTTC.